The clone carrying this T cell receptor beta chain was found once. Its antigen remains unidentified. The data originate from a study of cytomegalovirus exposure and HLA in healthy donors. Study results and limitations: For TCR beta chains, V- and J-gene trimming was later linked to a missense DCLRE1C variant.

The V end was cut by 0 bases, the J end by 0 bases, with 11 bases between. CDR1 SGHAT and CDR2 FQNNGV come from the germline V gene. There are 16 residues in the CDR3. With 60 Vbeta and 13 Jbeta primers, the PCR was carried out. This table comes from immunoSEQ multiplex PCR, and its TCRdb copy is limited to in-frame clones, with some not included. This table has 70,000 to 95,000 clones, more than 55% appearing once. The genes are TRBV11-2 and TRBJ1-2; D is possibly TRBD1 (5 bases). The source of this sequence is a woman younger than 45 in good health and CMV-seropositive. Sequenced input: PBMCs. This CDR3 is CASSLDQGMANYGYTF. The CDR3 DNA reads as TGTGCCAGCAGCTTAGATCAGGGTATGGCTAACTATGGCTACACCTTC.